This T cell receptor (beta chain) came from a study of cytomegalovirus exposure and HLA in healthy donors. The CDR3 covers 14 residues. Trimming took 11 bases from V and 8 from J; bases not matched to a gene: 12. Germline V gene lookup returns CDR1 MNHEY and CDR2 SVGAGI. The table came from immunoSEQ multiplex PCR; TCRdb's copy has only in-frame clones and leaves some out. The sample yields 100,000 to 120,000 clones, approximately 88% seen once. This sequence was found in a woman aged 30 to 39 in good health and CMV-seropositive. The sequenced material came from PBMCs. This chain connects TRBV6-5 to TRBJ2-2, with TRBD1 matching over 9 bases. In DNA form, the CDR3 reads TGTGCCGGCCGACGGACAGGGGCACCGGGGGAGCTGTTTTTT. It translates to CAGRRTGAPGELFF.